The 19 T cell receptor beta chains given below trace back to one sample, sequenced in a study of T cells in Graves' hyperthyroidism and ophthalmopathy. RNA transcripts provided the source from which TCR beta CDR3 regions were amplified. The HTBI primer set drove a first-round RT-PCR of the TCR CDR3. TCRdb fed the multiplex PCR reads into MiXCR, producing one record per CDR3 protein. Of approximately 420,000 distinct CDR3 sequences detected, more than 12% appear once; the ten largest clones hold 30% to 35%. The sample was blood. The origin of the receptors is a woman in her thirties with Graves' hyperthyroidism.

This chain connects TRBV20-1 to TRBJ2-3, with a possible D match to TRBD2 (6 bases). Germline lookup yields CDR1 DFQATT and CDR2 SNEGSKA (reference sequence). V lost 0 bases to trimming and J lost 3 bases, with 13 bases between them. The CDR3 contains 15 residues. The CDR3: CSARDFRTITDTQYF. The CDR3 nucleotides read TGCAGTGCTAGAGACTTCCGGACTATTACAGATACGCAGTATTTT.

This clonotype was counted between two and nine times. The chain combines TRBV7-9 with TRBJ2-2; no reliable D call. Trimming removed 5 bases at V and 8 bases at J, with 9 bases between. The CDR3 covers 12 residues. Looked up from germline, CDR1 is SEHNR and CDR2 is FQNEAQ (reference sequence). This chain's CDR3 is CASSPSEGELFF. The CDR3 nucleotides read TGTGCCAGCAGCCCCTCTGAGGGGGAGCTGTTTTTT.

This clonotype showed up many times. The chain links TRBV20-1 to TRBJ2-1, with TRBD2 matching 10 bases. From germline, CDR1 is DFQATT and CDR2 SNEGSKA (reference sequence). The CDR3 extends over 14 amino acids. Trimming cost V 3 bases and J 4 bases; bases outside gene matches: 3. For the CDR3, the DNA is TGCAGTGCTAGCGGACTAGCGGCATACAATGAGCAGTTCTTC. It specifies CSASGLAAYNEQFF.

This clonotype was observed once. The V call is TRBV2, the J call TRBJ1-2; D is uncertain. The ends were cut back, 6 bases at V and 4 bases at J, with 12 bases in the middle. This CDR3 is built from 13 residues. Germline V CDR1 and CDR2: SNHLY, FYNNEI. In DNA form, the CDR3 reads TGTGCCAGCAGAGAGCTAGGGAGCTATGGCTACACCTTC. It yields the protein CASRELGSYGYTF.

This clonotype was detected many times. The gene calls are TRBV28 and TRBJ2-5, with a weak D call TRBD2 (5 bases). CDR1 is MDHEN, CDR2 SYDVKM, per germline. The CDR3 loop spans 14 amino acids. The V and J ends lost 4 bases and 1 base respectively, with 10 bases between them. CDR3 nucleotide sequence: TGTGCCAGCAGTTCGAGGGCAGTCCAAGAGACCCAGTACTTC. As protein: CASSSRAVQETQYF.

This clonotype was seen ten or more times. DNA for the CDR3: TGCAGCGTTGGAGGCGTCTACGAGCAGTACTTC. The encoded protein is CSVGGVYEQYF. V usage is TRBV29-1 and J usage is TRBJ2-7, with D unclear. CDR1 and CDR2 from the germline V gene are SQVTM and ANQGSEA. This CDR3 contains 11 residues. V lost 4 bases and J lost 3, with 7 bases in between.

There are many counts of this clonotype. The CDR3 spells CASTRPGTGGNSNQPQHF. The CDR3 bases are TGTGCCAGCACCCGCCCCGGGACAGGGGGTAATAGCAATCAGCCCCAGCATTTT. The genes are TRBV6-1 and TRBJ1-5, with 11 bases matching TRBD1. The length of the CDR3 is 18 residues. The junction had 11 bases not matched to a gene; V was cut back by 7 bases and J by 0 bases. Germline assignment: CDR1 MNHNS and CDR2 SASEGT.

There are many counts of this clonotype. The rearrangement uses TRBV28 and TRBJ2-6; 7 nucleotides align to TRBD1. The germline V gene has CDR1 MDHEN and CDR2 SYDVKM. The CDR3 is 14 amino acids. The V segment lost 7 bases and the J segment 3 bases; nucleotides outside the gene matches: 3. The CDR3 DNA reads as TGTGCCAGCACTACAGGGGATGGGGCCAACGTCCTGACTTTC. It encodes CASTTGDGANVLTF.

This clonotype was detected ten times or more. The genes are TRBV30 and TRBJ1-5; D gene ambiguous. Looked up from germline, CDR1 is GTSNPN and CDR2 is SVGIG (reference sequence). The CDR3 is made up of 15 amino acids. Between the trimmed V and J ends, which lost 1 base and 3 bases, there was a span of 13 bases. The CDR3 DNA is TGTGCCTGGAGTGCGGCAGGCCCTCCCAATCAGCCCCAGCATTTT. Translation: CAWSAAGPPNQPQHF.

This clonotype was seen a handful of times. A much larger clone is a single base away; this may be a read error. The chain combines TRBV6-2 or TRBV6-3 with TRBJ2-1; 9 bases are a match to TRBD2. The CDR3 runs 14 residues. The germline CDR1 and CDR2 sequences are MNHEY and SVGEGT. After removal of 8 bases from V and 3 bases from J, the junction contained 5 bases not matched to a gene. CDR3 amino acids: CASEVTSGYNEQFF. As DNA, the CDR3 is TGTGCCAGCGAAGTGACTAGCGGCTACAATGAGCAGTTCTTC.

This clonotype was recorded at least ten times. The chain has TRBV18 and TRBJ2-1; perhaps TRBD2 as D (6 bases). The V end lost 3 bases, the J end lost 6 bases, and 15 bases lay between the germline ends. Looked up from germline, CDR1 is KGHSH and CDR2 is LQKENI. This CDR3 comprises 15 residues. The CDR3 coding sequence is TGTGCCAGCTCACCCGAGGGCGGGAAAGGCAATGAGCAGTTCTTC. Residues: CASSPEGGKGNEQFF.

V gene TRBV2 combines with J gene TRBJ2-1, with D possibly TRBD1 on 5 matching bases. The CDR3 loop spans 15 amino acids. Trimming stripped 4 bases from V and 3 bases from J, with 13 bases between. CDR1 is SNHLY and CDR2 is FYNNEI in the germline V gene. CDR3 region: CASSVVAGRYNEQFF. CDR3 in DNA: TGTGCCAGCAGTGTTGTAGCAGGGCGCTACAATGAGCAGTTCTTC.

This clonotype was counted ten times or more. The J gene is TRBJ2-7, the V gene TRBV11-2; D is unresolved. The CDR3 has 11 residues. Germline assignment: CDR1 SGHAT and CDR2 FQNNGV. V lost 3 bases to trimming and J lost 7 bases, with 7 bases between them. Here the CDR3 reads CASSFTSEQYF. Here the CDR3 DNA reads TGTGCCAGCAGCTTTACTTCGGAGCAGTACTTC.

The V and J genes are TRBV7-2 and TRBJ2-1, with D perhaps matching TRBD2 (5 bases). CDR3 length: 13 residues. CDR1 is SGHTA and CDR2 is FQGNSA in the germline V gene. V was pared by 4 bases and J by 10 bases, with 14 bases between. CDR3: CASSWTPPGEQFF. CDR3 DNA: TGTGCCAGCAGCTGGACCCCCCCGGGGGAGCAGTTCTTC.

This clonotype was counted between two and nine times. This chain uses TRBV20-1 with TRBJ2-7, with D possibly TRBD2 on 7 matching bases. There are 14 residues in the CDR3. CDR1 is DFQATT, CDR2 SNEGSKA, per germline (reference sequence). Trimming took 5 bases from V and 2 from J, leaving 16 bases between them. DNA for the CDR3: TGCAGTGCTTGCCCGGGGGGCAGGGCCTACGAGCAGTACTTC. The encoded protein is CSACPGGRAYEQYF.

The table lists this clonotype with many counts. The chain employs TRBV2 and TRBJ2-5; the D is unclear. Germline V lookup: CDR1 SNHLY, CDR2 FYNNEI. The CDR3 is made up of 13 amino acids. Trimming left V 1 base short and J 2 bases short, with 5 bases between. This chain's CDR3 is CASSEDTQETQYF. The CDR3 DNA follows: TGTGCCAGCAGTGAAGACACTCAAGAGACCCAGTACTTC.

This clonotype was observed a single time. This rearrangement joins TRBV6-1 to TRBJ2-3; no definite D call. The germline V gene has CDR1 MNHNS and CDR2 SASEGT. This CDR3 comprises 15 residues. The V and J ends lost 2 bases and 0 bases respectively, with 9 bases between them. CDR3 nucleotide sequence: TGTGCCAGCAGTGAAACGATCGGAAGCACAGATACGCAGTATTTT. This gives the protein CASSETIGSTDTQYF.

J is TRBJ2-2 and V is TRBV29-1; D may be TRBD2 (5 bases). CDR3 length: 14 amino acids. V was pared by 5 bases and J by 0 bases, with 10 bases between. Germline CDR1 and CDR2: SQVTM and ANQGSEA. CDR3 sequence: CSVPRGTNTGELFF. In DNA form, the CDR3 reads TGCAGCGTTCCCCGAGGGACGAACACCGGGGAGCTGTTTTTT.

This clonotype occurred many times. The chain has TRBV2 and TRBJ1-3; D unresolved. Germline CDR1 reads SNHLY; CDR2 reads FYNNEI. V was shortened by 3 bases and J by 0 bases, with 9 bases between the two germline ends. CDR3 size: 15 residues. The chain's CDR3 is CASSDRSVSGNTIYF. CDR3 nucleotides: TGTGCCAGCAGTGATCGGTCAGTCTCTGGAAACACCATATATTTT.